This T cell receptor beta chain was observed in a study of response to subunit inactivated influenza vaccine (dated 2018 in TCRdb). As for the study more broadly: To follow how T cells responded to a trivalent subunit inactivated influenza vaccine, the researchers relied on deep quantitative profiling of the T cell receptor repertoire.

A remark on this clonotype: What antigen it recognizes has not been identified. One base away there is no much larger clone; base qualities are not given.

The CDR3 runs 14 amino acids, cysteine and phenylalanine included. The entry retains the CDR3 DNA only, 42 bases that are in frame from base 1. V and J lose 5 bases and 6 bases, and a span of 16 bases separates them. The germline V gene specifies SNHLY as CDR1 and FYNNEI as CDR2. The method behind the library was RT-PCR. Sequencing used an Illumina HiSeq 2500. In-frame beta chains were kept once TCRdb had trimmed the public reads at Q25 with fastp and called clones with MiXCR. Entries that share a CDR3 protein sequence are merged under the most common genes and DNA. This sample lists more than 450,000 distinct CDR3 sequences; less than 8% were detected once. The top ten clonotypes cover roughly 13% of the sample. Results and caveats for the whole study, not just this receptor: It was suggested by the authors that each seasonal influenza vaccination may recruit only a limited number of new T cells.

This clonotype was obtained from a man aged 50-75 years who received an inactivated influenza vaccine. Donor details come from another sample of the same person, matched by shared clones. Specimen: PBMCs from blood, collected roughly 24 months after vaccination. The chain employs TRBV2 and TRBJ1-2; the D region possibly corresponds to TRBD1 (6 bases align). At the DNA level, the sequence is TGTGCCAGCAGTCCAACCCCTACAGGGAATGGCTACACCTTC. This codes for CASSPTPTGNGYTF.